These 30 T cell receptor beta chains originate from one sample sequenced in a study of T cell changes during pregnancy in multiple sclerosis. Clones were sequenced by immunoSEQ multiplex PCR, and TCRdb holds only the in-frame ones, with some missing. The profile covers about 40,000 clones, with 90% to 95% appearing a single time and more than 0.35% taken by the ten largest. The sample consisted of CD4+ T cells from peripheral blood mononuclear cells, taken after pregnancy. These receptors all come from a female donor with multiple sclerosis, enrolled in a pregnancy study.

This rearrangement joins TRBV6-4 to TRBJ2-7, with 7 bases aligning to TRBD1. From germline, CDR1 is MRHNA and CDR2 SNTAGT. The length of the CDR3 is 14 residues. The trim removed 4 bases at V and 0 bases at J, leaving 3 bases unmatched. The CDR3 loop reads CASSADRSSYEQYF. CDR3 nucleotides: TGTGCCAGCAGTGCGGACAGGAGCTCCTACGAGCAGTACTTC.

The gene calls are TRBV18 and TRBJ2-5; D uncertain. V was pared by 1 base and J by 0 bases, with 6 bases between. Germline lookup yields CDR1 KGHSH and CDR2 LQKENI. The CDR3 is 14 amino acids. The CDR3 bases are TGTGCCAGCTCACCACTACAAAACCAAGAGACCCAGTACTTC. This codes for CASSPLQNQETQYF.

The chain recombines TRBV4-1 with TRBJ2-3; 8 bases are a match to TRBD2. Germline assignment: CDR1 MGHRA and CDR2 YSYEKL. The trim removed 0 bases at V and 11 bases at J, leaving 13 bases unmatched. The length of the CDR3 is 16 residues. The CDR3 protein is CASSQEGGGLYVGQYF. Here the CDR3 DNA reads TGCGCCAGCAGCCAAGAAGGCGGGGGGCTATACGTCGGGCAGTATTTT.

This chain connects TRBV6-5 to TRBJ1-5; the D gene is possibly TRBD1 (5 bases). The CDR3 contains 14 residues. In germline, CDR1 is MNHEY, CDR2 SVGAGI. Trimming removed 5 bases from V and 0 bases from J, with 8 bases in between. The CDR3 is CASSQTVSNQPQHF. The CDR3 nucleotides are TGTGCCAGCAGTCAGACAGTTAGCAATCAGCCCCAGCATTTT.

V gene TRBV5-4 combines with J gene TRBJ1-2; TRBD1 might be the D (5 bases). CDR1 and CDR2 from the germline V gene are SGHNT and YYREEE (reference sequence). The CDR3 runs to 14 residues. Trimming left V 2 bases short and J 7 bases short, with 15 bases between. This CDR3 is CASSFGGGRGGYTF. In DNA, the CDR3 is TGTGCCAGCAGCTTCGGCGGGGGAAGGGGTGGCTACACCTTC.

This chain connects TRBV5-8 to TRBJ2-7; D may be TRBD2 (5 bases). Trimming shortened V by 4 bases and J by 3 bases, and 20 bases separated the two germline ends. The CDR3 extends over 16 amino acids. Germline V gene lookup returns CDR1 SGHTS and CDR2 YDEGEE. The CDR3: CASSTIHGRDYYEQYF. CDR3 sequence (DNA): TGTGCCAGCAGCACTATCCACGGCCGCGACTACTACGAGCAGTACTTC.

The CDR3 is CASAGLAMNTGELFF. Here the CDR3 DNA reads TGCGCCAGCGCGGGACTAGCGATGAACACCGGGGAGCTGTTTTTT. The chain has TRBV10-2 and TRBJ2-2; TRBD2 agrees at 10 bases. The CDR3 runs 15 residues. V dropped 8 bases and J dropped 1; count of bases not matched to a gene: 4. Germline CDR1 reads WSHSY; CDR2 reads SAAADI.

This chain connects TRBV7-9 to TRBJ2-7; 11 nucleotides line up with TRBD2. The CDR3 is 17 residues long. The ends lost 5 bases at V and 0 bases at J; junction bases unmatched: 9. In germline, CDR1 is SEHNR, CDR2 FQNEAQ (reference sequence). The DNA of the CDR3 is TGTGCCAGCAGCCACCGACTAGCGGGGATTCTCTCCTACGAGCAGTACTTC. It yields the protein CASSHRLAGILSYEQYF.

Only one count was recorded for this clone. V usage is TRBV19 and J usage is TRBJ1-2; 8 nucleotides line up with TRBD1. V trimming: 9 bases; J trimming: 1 base; junction bases outside the gene matches: 10. Germline assignment: CDR1 LNHDA and CDR2 SQIVND (reference sequence). CDR3 size: 15 residues. The CDR3 bases are TGTGCCAGCCAAAAACGACAGGGGATTAACTATGGCTACACCTTC. Encoded protein: CASQKRQGINYGYTF.

The CDR3 sequence is CASSLPGQVAPGYTF. In nucleotides, the CDR3 is TGCGCCAGCAGCTTACCGGGACAGGTAGCACCTGGCTACACCTTC. This chain uses TRBV5-1 with TRBJ1-2; 8 bases are shared with TRBD1. The CDR3 has 15 amino acids. Trimming at V came to 2 bases and at J to 7 bases, leaving 10 bases not matched to a gene. Germline-derived CDR1 and CDR2 are SGHRS and YFSETQ.

The chain is built from TRBV2 and TRBJ1-1; possible D gene TRBD1, 5 bases. This CDR3 comprises 14 residues. Trimming left V 6 bases short and J 6 bases short, with 17 bases between. CDR1 is SNHLY and CDR2 is FYNNEI in the germline V gene. CDR3 coding DNA: TGTGCCAGCAGACCCCCGACAGCGCGCTCTGAAGCTTTCTTT. It yields the protein CASRPPTARSEAFF.

The chain employs TRBV2 and TRBJ1-6, with D maybe TRBD1 (6 bases). V gave up 2 bases and J gave up 6 bases, with 14 bases separating them. Per the germline V gene, CDR1 is SNHLY and CDR2 is FYNNEI. This CDR3 has 16 amino acids. The CDR3 is CASSEQGRASNSPLHF. In DNA, the CDR3 is TGTGCCAGCAGTGAACAGGGGAGGGCTTCTAATTCACCCCTCCACTTT.

This chain uses TRBV4-1 with TRBJ2-2; possibly TRBD1 for D (5 bases). Germline assignment: CDR1 MGHRA and CDR2 YSYEKL. Trimming stripped 2 bases from V and 4 bases from J, with 14 bases between. The CDR3 has 16 amino acids. The CDR3 sequence is CASSQRQGLSTGELFF. The DNA for the CDR3 is TGCGCCAGCAGCCAAAGGCAGGGCTTATCCACCGGGGAGCTGTTTTTT.

CDR3 DNA sequence: TGTGCCAGCAGTGTACAGCGGAGCACAGATACGCAGTATTTT. Encoded protein: CASSVQRSTDTQYF. The chain uses TRBV2 and TRBJ2-3; possible D gene TRBD2, 5 bases. CDR3 length: 14 residues. V lost 4 bases to trimming and J lost 0 bases, with 8 bases between them. Germline V CDR1 and CDR2: SNHLY, FYNNEI.

This clone occurred once. V is TRBV5-6 and J is TRBJ2-7, with D unclear. The germline V gene encodes CDR1 SGHDT and CDR2 YYEEEE. The V end was cut by 4 bases, the J end by 6 bases, with 14 bases between. The CDR3 has 13 amino acids. The CDR3 sequence: CASSPSGASEQYF. The CDR3 bases are TGTGCCAGCAGCCCCAGTGGAGCCTCCGAGCAGTACTTC.

The V and J genes are TRBV18 and TRBJ1-4, with unresolved D. Germline CDR1 is KGHSH and CDR2 is LQKENI. V was clipped by 2 bases and J by 0 bases, with 7 bases between them. CDR3 size: 15 residues. The CDR3: CASSPSRSTNEKLFF. Written as DNA, the CDR3 is TGTGCCAGCTCACCAAGCAGGTCAACTAATGAAAAACTGTTTTTT.

The chain has TRBV19 and TRBJ2-3, with D uncertain. The length of the CDR3 is 15 residues. Germline-derived CDR1 and CDR2 are LNHDA and SQIVND (reference sequence). V was clipped by 3 bases and J by 5 bases, with 15 bases between them. CDR3 DNA sequence: TGTGCCAGTAGTATTATCGCAGGTCCTCAAGATACGCAGTATTTT. As protein: CASSIIAGPQDTQYF. Full variable domain (outside the CDR3, taken from reference TRBV19 and TRBJ2-3): DGGITQSPKYLFRKEGQNVTLSCEQNLNHDAMYWYRQDPGQGLRLIYYSQIVNDFQKGDIAEGYSVSREKKESFPLTVTSAQKNPTAFYLCASSIIAGPQDTQYFGPGTRLTVL.

The chain employs TRBV7-3 and TRBJ2-3, with 7 bases matching TRBD2. This CDR3 region has 16 residues. V shed 4 bases and J 1 base; nucleotides not matched to a gene: 8. Germline V gene data show CDR1 as SGHTA and CDR2 as FQGTGA. CDR3 in amino acids: CASSSQAGVRTDTQYF. Written as DNA, the CDR3 is TGTGCCAGCAGCTCCCAGGCGGGGGTGCGCACAGATACGCAGTATTTT.

The table lists this clone with a count of one. V is TRBV19 and J is TRBJ2-1; 16 bases are shared with TRBD2. The CDR3 totals 17 residues. CDR1 LNHDA and CDR2 SQIVND come from the germline V gene (reference sequence). V shed 3 bases, J shed 9 bases, and the junction held 8 bases outside the gene matches. CDR3 DNA sequence: TGTGCCAGTAGTATCGGGACTAGCGGGGGGGCGGTGGGTGAGCAGTTCTTC. As protein: CASSIGTSGGAVGEQFF.

The chain combines TRBV28 with TRBJ1-5; the match to TRBD1 covers 9 bases. The CDR3 runs 15 residues. V lost 2 bases to trimming and J lost 5 bases; unmatched junction nucleotides: 4. Germline V gene data show CDR1 as MDHEN and CDR2 as SYDVKM. The CDR3 protein is CASSLKDRGYQPQHF. CDR3 DNA sequence: TGTGCCAGCAGTTTAAAGGACAGGGGTTATCAGCCCCAGCATTTT.

The chain uses TRBV6-5 and TRBJ1-5; maybe TRBD1 (5 bases). Trimming removed 6 bases from V and 1 base from J, with 10 bases in between. The length of the CDR3 is 14 residues. Germline CDR1 MNHEY, CDR2 SVGAGI. The CDR3, as DNA: TGTGCCAGCAGCCTTGGACAAAGCAATCAGCCCCAGCATTTT. Protein: CASSLGQSNQPQHF.

The rearrangement links TRBV5-6 to TRBJ2-3, with a tentative D call TRBD1 (5 bases). Germline loops: CDR1 SGHDT, CDR2 YYEEEE. The CDR3 contains 14 residues. Trimming removed 2 bases from V and 5 bases from J, with 12 bases in between. CDR3 in amino acids: CASSLSLTVDTQYF. The CDR3 DNA sequence: TGTGCCAGCAGCTTATCCCTGACAGTAGATACGCAGTATTTT. Full variable domain (outside the CDR3, taken from reference TRBV5-6 and TRBJ2-3): DAGVTQSPTHLIKTRGQQVTLRCSPKSGHDTVSWYQQALGQGPQFIFQYYEEEERQRGNFPDRFSGHQFPNYSSELNVNALLLGDSALYLCASSLSLTVDTQYFGPGTRLTVL.

The rearrangement uses TRBV4-1 and TRBJ2-7, with 8 positions matching TRBD1. With 2 bases clipped from V and 3 bases from J, the junction kept 9 bases outside the gene matches. This CDR3 contains 16 residues. CDR1 and CDR2 from the germline V gene are MGHRA and YSYEKL. Here the CDR3 DNA reads TGCGCCAGCAGCCAACGAACTCCCGGGACAGGCTACGAGCAGTACTTC. The encoded protein is CASSQRTPGTGYEQYF.

This chain uses TRBV6-1 with TRBJ1-1; tentative D call: TRBD1 (6 bases). Germline V gene sequence: CDR1 MNHNS, CDR2 SASEGT. Trimming left V 6 bases short and J 0 bases short, with 14 bases between. CDR3 length: 15 residues. The CDR3 region is CASRKQGPLNTEAFF. The CDR3 DNA reads as TGTGCCAGCAGGAAGCAGGGGCCGCTGAACACTGAAGCTTTCTTT.

This chain links TRBV10-2 with TRBJ2-1; D ambiguous. The V end lost 5 bases, the J end lost 6 bases, and 8 bases lay between the germline ends. This CDR3 comprises 12 residues. The germline gives CDR1 WSHSY, CDR2 SAAADI. The CDR3 DNA reads as TGCGCCAGCAGTTTGACTGGCAATGAGCAGTTCTTC. It codes for CASSLTGNEQFF.

The rearrangement joins TRBV29-1 to TRBJ1-2; weak D call: TRBD1 (5 bases). Germline loops: CDR1 SQVTM, CDR2 ANQGSEA. This CDR3 is built from 13 residues. Trimming cost V 3 bases and J 8 bases, with 16 bases left between them. In DNA, the CDR3 is TGCAGCGTTGAGACAGCCGGCCTTGGAGGCTACACCTTC. This translates into CSVETAGLGGYTF.

This rearrangement joins TRBV5-6 to TRBJ2-1; TRBD2 is a possible D gene (5 bases). Trimming left V 4 bases short and J 2 bases short, with 13 bases between. Germline loops: CDR1 SGHDT, CDR2 YYEEEE. This CDR3 spans 15 amino acids. The CDR3 coding sequence is TGTGCCAGCAGCGCCCCGGGATGGACCTACAATGAGCAGTTCTTC. This gives the protein CASSAPGWTYNEQFF.

The chain links TRBV6-6 to TRBJ1-1, with 12 bases lining up with TRBD1. The CDR3 totals 14 residues. The ends lost 8 bases at V and 4 bases at J; junction bases unmatched: 5. The germline gives CDR1 MNHNY, CDR2 SVGAGI (reference sequence). The CDR3, as DNA: TGTGCCAGCCGGGACAGGGGGCTTAGCACTGAAGCTTTCTTT. The encoded protein is CASRDRGLSTEAFF.

This chain uses TRBV10-3 with TRBJ1-5; 10 bases agree with TRBD1. Losses at the gene ends were 6 bases for V and 4 bases for J; bases not matched to a gene: 3. The CDR3 has 14 residues. Germline V gene lookup returns CDR1 ENHRY and CDR2 SYGVKD. CDR3 loop: CAISLGQGNQPQHF. CDR3 in DNA: TGTGCCATCAGCCTGGGACAGGGGAATCAGCCCCAGCATTTT.

The genes are TRBV5-1 and TRBJ2-2, with TRBD1 identical over 11 bases. The trim removed 6 bases at V and 7 bases at J, leaving 5 bases unmatched. The CDR3 has 14 residues. Germline loops: CDR1 SGHRS, CDR2 YFSETQ. For the CDR3, the DNA is TGCGCCAGCACCTGGACAGGGGGCAGCGGGGAGCTGTTTTTT. This gives the protein CASTWTGGSGELFF.